The present TCR beta chain was sequenced within a study of blood T cell repertoires in COVID-19 (dated by TCRdb to 2018 to 2021). Describing the broader study: Samples from collaborators originated in the United States, Italy and Spain and spanned both the acute and convalescent phases of COVID-19. The prospective study material was composed of cDNA or gDNA derived from T cells, B-cell-depleted T cells, or PBMCs. Subjects who had been exposed to COVID-19, were actively infected with it, or had recovered from it provided the deeply sampled blood TCRbeta repertoires that made up the dataset. Where HLA class I and class II types were available, the types were taken from metadata supplied by the sample provider, not from assay-based typing. Sample metadata almost always included a de-identified subject ID, COVID-19 status, age in years and sex. Samples were obtained from the ongoing ImmuneRACE study (first 160 participants) and from about 1,300 subjects provided by 6 global collaborators. A freely available public database, intended as a resource for researchers studying the immune response to SARS-CoV-2, is where the repertoires were released. Broader findings and caveats from the paper: How much clinical and demographic metadata was included differed by source and by participant, and the metadata was provided uncurated.

As for this clone: Its specific antigen is unknown. Base qualities are not recorded, but no much larger clone differs from it by a single base.

In Seattle, one collaborating source enrolled patients while the infection was active and tracked those patients longitudinally over the course of disease. Collaborating institutions collected whole blood in K2EDTA tubes following their own protocols. For TCRbeta analysis, collaborator samples were shipped as frozen whole blood, as isolated PBMCs, or as DNA extracted from either sample type. TCRbeta CDR3 regions were amplified from genomic DNA by means of the immunoSEQ Assay, a bias-controlled multiplex PCR. The study's own analysis went as follows. Within the assay, amplification of reference gene primers was used to estimate how many nucleated cells each sample contained. Sequence reads were collapsed and filtered to measure the absolute abundance of every unique TCRbeta CDR3 rearrangement. For each sample, productive Simpson clonality was calculated by taking the square root of Simpson's diversity index across productive rearrangements. TCRdb mirrors the immuneACCESS table, restricted to in-frame sequences. Some clones are absent from its copies; in checked studies, under half trace to an unresolved V gene, and the reason for the others is unknown. V and J calls and clone size are as listed in that table; D and trimming were resolved from the DNA. This sample has about 100,000 clones in its table, and 80% to 95% of those were observed once. The ten largest clones capture 1.9% of the sample.

The TCR originated in a woman aged 45-59 years with COVID-19, enrolled during active disease. Sample: peripheral blood.

The sequenced DNA is TGCGCCAGCAGCCTAGCGGGGGCCAGCACAGATACGCAGTATTTT. It translates as CASSLAGASTDTQYF. Recombination connected TRBV5-1 to TRBJ2-3, and TRBD2 aligns with 10 junction nucleotides. Measured from the cysteine to the phenylalanine, the CDR3 is 15 residues long. Only the CDR3 DNA stays, 45 bases, in frame from base 1. Looking up the germline V gene yields CDR1 SGHRS and CDR2 YFSETQ. At the junction V is shortened by 4 bases and J by 0 bases; bases outside the gene matches: 2.